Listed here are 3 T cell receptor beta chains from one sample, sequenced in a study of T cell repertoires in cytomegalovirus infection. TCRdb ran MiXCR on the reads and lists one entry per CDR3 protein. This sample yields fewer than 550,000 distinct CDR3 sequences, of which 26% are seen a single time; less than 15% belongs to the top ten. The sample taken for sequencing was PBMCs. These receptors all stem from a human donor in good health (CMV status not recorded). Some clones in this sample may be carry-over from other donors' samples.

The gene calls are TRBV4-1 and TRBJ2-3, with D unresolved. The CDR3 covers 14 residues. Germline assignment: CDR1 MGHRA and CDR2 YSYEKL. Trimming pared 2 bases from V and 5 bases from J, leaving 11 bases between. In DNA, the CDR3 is TGCGCCAGCAGCCAAATCACTCAAAAAGATACGCAGTATTTT. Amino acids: CASSQITQKDTQYF.

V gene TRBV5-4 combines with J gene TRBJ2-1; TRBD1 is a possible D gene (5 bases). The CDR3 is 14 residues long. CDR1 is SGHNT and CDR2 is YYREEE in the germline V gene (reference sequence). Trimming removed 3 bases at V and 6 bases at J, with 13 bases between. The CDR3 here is CASSWGADANEQFF. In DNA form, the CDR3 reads TGTGCCAGCAGCTGGGGCGCGGACGCCAATGAGCAGTTCTTC.

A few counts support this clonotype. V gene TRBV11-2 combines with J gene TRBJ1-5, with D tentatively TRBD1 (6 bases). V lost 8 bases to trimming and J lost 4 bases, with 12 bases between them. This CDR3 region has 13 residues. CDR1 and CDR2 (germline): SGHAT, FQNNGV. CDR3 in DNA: TGTGCCAGCGGCGGACAGATAAATCAGCCCCAGCATTTT. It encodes CASGGQINQPQHF. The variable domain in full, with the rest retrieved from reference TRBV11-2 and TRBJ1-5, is EAGVAQSPRYKIIEKRQSVAFWCNPISGHATLYWYQQILGQGPKLLIQFQNNGVVDDSQLPKDRFSAERLKGVDSTLKIQPAKLEDSAVYLCASGGQINQPQHFGDGTRLSIL.